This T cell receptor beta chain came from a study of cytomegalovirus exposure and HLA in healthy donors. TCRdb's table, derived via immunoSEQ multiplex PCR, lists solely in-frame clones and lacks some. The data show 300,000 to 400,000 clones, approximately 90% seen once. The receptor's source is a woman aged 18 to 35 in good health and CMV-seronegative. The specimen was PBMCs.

This CDR3 is CASSPDREGNEQFF. The DNA for the CDR3 is TGCGCCAGCAGCCCGGACAGGGAGGGCAATGAGCAGTTCTTC. V gene TRBV5-1 combines with J gene TRBJ2-1, with D perhaps matching TRBD1 (8 bases). Germline V gene sequence: CDR1 SGHRS, CDR2 YFSETQ. V lost 4 bases, J lost 6 bases, and 14 bases lay in between. The CDR3 extends over 14 amino acids.